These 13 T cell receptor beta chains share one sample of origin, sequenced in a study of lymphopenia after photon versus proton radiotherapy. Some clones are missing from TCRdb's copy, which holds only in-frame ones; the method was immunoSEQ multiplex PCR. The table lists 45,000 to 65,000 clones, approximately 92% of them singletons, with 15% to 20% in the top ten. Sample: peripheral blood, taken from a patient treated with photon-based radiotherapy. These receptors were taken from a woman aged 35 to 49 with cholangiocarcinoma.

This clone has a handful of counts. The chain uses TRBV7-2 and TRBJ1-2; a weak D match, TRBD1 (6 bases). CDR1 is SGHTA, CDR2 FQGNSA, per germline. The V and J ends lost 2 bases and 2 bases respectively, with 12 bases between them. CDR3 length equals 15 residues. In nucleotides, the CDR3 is TGTGCCAGCAGCTTATACTTACAGGGAAACTATGGCTACACCTTC. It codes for CASSLYLQGNYGYTF.

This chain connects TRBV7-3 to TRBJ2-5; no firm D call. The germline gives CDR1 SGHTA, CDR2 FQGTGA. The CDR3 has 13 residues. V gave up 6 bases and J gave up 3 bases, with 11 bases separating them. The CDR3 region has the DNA TGTGCCAGCAGTCCGGGTGGGGAAGAGACCCAGTACTTC. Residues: CASSPGGEETQYF.

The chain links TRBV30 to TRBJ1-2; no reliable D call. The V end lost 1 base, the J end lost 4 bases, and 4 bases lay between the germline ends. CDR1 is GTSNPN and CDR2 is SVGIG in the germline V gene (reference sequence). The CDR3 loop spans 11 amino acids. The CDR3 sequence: CAWSGSYGYTF. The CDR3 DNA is TGTGCCTGGAGTGGGAGCTATGGCTACACCTTC.

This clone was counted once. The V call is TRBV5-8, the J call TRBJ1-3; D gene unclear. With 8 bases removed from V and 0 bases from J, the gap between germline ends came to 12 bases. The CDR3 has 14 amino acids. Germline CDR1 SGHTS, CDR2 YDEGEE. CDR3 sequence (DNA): TGTGCCAGTCCAAAGGTTTTCTCTGGAAACACCATATATTTT. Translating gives CASPKVFSGNTIYF.

CDR3 sequence: CATSRDRGRGEKLFF. For the CDR3, the DNA is TGTGCCACCAGCAGAGATCGGGGAAGAGGCGAAAAACTGTTTTTT. The chain joins TRBV15 to TRBJ1-4, with D uncertain. The V gene lost 0 bases and the J gene lost 8 bases, with 13 bases spanning the gap. The CDR3 runs to 15 residues. Germline V lookup: CDR1 LNHNV, CDR2 YYDKDF (reference sequence).

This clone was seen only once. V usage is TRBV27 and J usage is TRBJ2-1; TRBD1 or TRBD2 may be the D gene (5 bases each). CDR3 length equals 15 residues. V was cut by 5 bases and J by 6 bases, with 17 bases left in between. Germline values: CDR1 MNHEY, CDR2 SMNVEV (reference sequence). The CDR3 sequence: CASSPRDLRGNEQFF. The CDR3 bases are TGTGCCAGCAGTCCAAGGGACCTACGGGGCAATGAGCAGTTCTTC.

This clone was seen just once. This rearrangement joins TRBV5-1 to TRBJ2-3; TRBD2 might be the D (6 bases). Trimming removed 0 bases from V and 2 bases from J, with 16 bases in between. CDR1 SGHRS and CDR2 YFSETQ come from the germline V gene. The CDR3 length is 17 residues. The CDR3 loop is CASSLVAGSPPTDTQYF. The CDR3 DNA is TGCGCCAGCAGCTTGGTGGCGGGATCACCCCCCACAGATACGCAGTATTTT.

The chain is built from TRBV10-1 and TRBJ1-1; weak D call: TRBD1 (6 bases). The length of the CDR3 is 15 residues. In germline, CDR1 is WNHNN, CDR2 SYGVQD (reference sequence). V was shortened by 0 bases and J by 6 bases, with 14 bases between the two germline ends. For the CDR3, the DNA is TGCGCCAGCAGTGAGTCAGGCCAGGGGAAATCTGAAGCTTTCTTT. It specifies CASSESGQGKSEAFF.

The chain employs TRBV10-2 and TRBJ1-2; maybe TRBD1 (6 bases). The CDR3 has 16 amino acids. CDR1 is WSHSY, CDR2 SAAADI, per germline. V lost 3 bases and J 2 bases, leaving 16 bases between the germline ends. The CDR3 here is CASSDQGHAVNYGYTF. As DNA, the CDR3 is TGCGCCAGCAGTGACCAGGGACACGCGGTAAACTATGGCTACACCTTC.

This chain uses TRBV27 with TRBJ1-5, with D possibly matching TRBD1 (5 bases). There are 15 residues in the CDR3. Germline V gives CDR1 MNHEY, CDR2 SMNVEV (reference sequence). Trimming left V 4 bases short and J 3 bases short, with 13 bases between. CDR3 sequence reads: CASSSQGYVNQPQHF. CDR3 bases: TGTGCCAGCAGTTCCCAGGGTTATGTCAATCAGCCCCAGCATTTT.

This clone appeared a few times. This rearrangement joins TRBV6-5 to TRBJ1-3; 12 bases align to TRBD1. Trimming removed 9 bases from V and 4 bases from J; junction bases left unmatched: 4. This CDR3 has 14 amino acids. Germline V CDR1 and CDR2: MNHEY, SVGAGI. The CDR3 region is CASGTGGAGNTIYF. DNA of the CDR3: TGTGCCAGTGGGACAGGGGGCGCAGGAAACACCATATATTTT.

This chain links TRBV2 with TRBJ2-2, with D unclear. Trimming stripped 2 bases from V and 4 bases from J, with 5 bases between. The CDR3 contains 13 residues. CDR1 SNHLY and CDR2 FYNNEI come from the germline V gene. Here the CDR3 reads CASSERITGELFF. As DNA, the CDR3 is TGTGCCAGCAGTGAACGCATCACCGGGGAGCTGTTTTTT.

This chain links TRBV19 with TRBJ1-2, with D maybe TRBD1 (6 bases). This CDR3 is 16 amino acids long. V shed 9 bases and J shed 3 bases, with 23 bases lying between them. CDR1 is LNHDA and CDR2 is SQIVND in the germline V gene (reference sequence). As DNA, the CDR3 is TGTGCCAGCTCACAACTTTCCAGGGGCTTCGACTATGGCTACACCTTC. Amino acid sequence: CASSQLSRGFDYGYTF.